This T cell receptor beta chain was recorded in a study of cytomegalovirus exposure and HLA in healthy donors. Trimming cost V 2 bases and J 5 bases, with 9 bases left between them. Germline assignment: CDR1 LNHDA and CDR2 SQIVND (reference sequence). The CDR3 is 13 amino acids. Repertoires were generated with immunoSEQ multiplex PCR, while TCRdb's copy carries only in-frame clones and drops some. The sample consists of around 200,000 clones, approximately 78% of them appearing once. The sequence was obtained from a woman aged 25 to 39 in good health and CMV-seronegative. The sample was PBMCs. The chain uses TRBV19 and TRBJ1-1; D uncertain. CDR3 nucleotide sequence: TGTGCCAGTAGTATAACTGCGGGGACTGAAGCTTTCTTT. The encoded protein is CASSITAGTEAFF.